This T cell receptor (beta chain) was recovered during a study of T cells in Graves' hyperthyroidism and ophthalmopathy. As for the study in general: The initial diagnosis was the point when peripheral blood was collected, ahead of any treatment. General study points: For ophthalmopathy, model prediction preceded onset by a median roughly 6.3 months.

This clonotype has a count of ten or more. Antigen specificity is unknown. TCR beta CDR3 region amplification was performed from RNA transcripts. The HTBI primer set was used in a first-round RT-PCR of the TCR CDR3. TCRdb re-called the multiplex PCR reads through MiXCR, storing one row per CDR3 protein. This table holds around 600,000 distinct CDR3 sequences, more than 13% found once. On the basis of clinical symptoms, serum thyroxine and TRAb, thyroid ultrasound and orbital computed tomography, diagnoses were made. The PBMCs were taken from approximately 9 ml of fresh peripheral blood. Trimming left V 5 bases short and J 6 bases short, with 13 bases between. Germline assignment: CDR1 SGHNT and CDR2 YENEEA. The CDR3 is made up of 14 amino acids.

This rearrangement joins TRBV11-3 to TRBJ2-2; either TRBD1 or TRBD2 may supply D (5 bases each). The sequence came from a woman in her late teens or twenties with Graves' ophthalmopathy. Sequenced material: blood. This CDR3 is CASSPGRRSGELFF. The CDR3 DNA reads as TGTGCCAGCAGCCCGGGACGGCGATCCGGGGAGCTGTTTTTT.